Listed below are T cell receptor beta chains from one sample, sequenced in a study of spatial heterogeneity in lung cancer. TCRdb analysed the 5' RACE reads with MiXCR anew, one entry per CDR3 protein. This sample yields under 13,000 distinct CDR3 sequences, of which around 22% are seen a single time; approximately 33% belongs to the top ten. This specimen was PBMCs, taken at surgery. The source of these receptors is a female donor with early-stage non-small cell lung cancer. Both conserved end residues are part of each CDR3. A D gene is named only where the DNA matches it firmly. Expanded clones get a size class; other rows say once, few or many, or leave the size out.

size: -
D: -
V: TRBV10-2
J: TRBJ2-3
CDR3: CASSVGDQVRTDTQYF
DNA: TGCGCCAGCAGTGTTGGGGACCAAGTGAGGACAGATACGCAGTATTTT

size: medium-sized
D: -
V: TRBV7-2
J: TRBJ1-1
CDR3: CASSLGAGNTEAFF
DNA: TGTGCCAGCAGCTTAGGGGCAGGGAATACTGAAGCTTTCTTT

size: few
D: -
V: TRBV6-4
J: TRBJ2-2
CDR3: CASSARETGELFF
DNA: TGTGCCAGCAGTGCCAGGGAGACCGGGGAGCTGTTTTTT

size: few
D: -
V: TRBV5-4
J: TRBJ1-1
CDR3: CASSSWGRWMNTEAFF
DNA: TGTGCCAGCAGCTCCTGGGGACGGTGGATGAACACTGAAGCTTTCTTT

size: once
D: -
V: TRBV5-1
J: TRBJ1-2
CDR3: CASSLTWPTNGYTF
DNA: TGCGCCAGCAGCCTGACTTGGCCGACGAATGGCTACACCTTC

size: many
D: TRBD1
V: TRBV28
J: TRBJ1-1
CDR3: CASSSGQGDTEAFF
DNA: TGTGCCAGCAGTTCGGGACAGGGGGACACTGAAGCTTTCTTT

size: -
D: TRBD1
V: TRBV6-2/TRBV6-3
J: TRBJ1-5
CDR3: CASSPDRGLRNQPQHF
DNA: TGTGCCAGCAGTCCAGACAGGGGTCTCCGTAATCAGCCCCAGCATTTT

size: medium-sized
D: TRBD1
V: TRBV4-3
J: TRBJ2-3
CDR3: CASSPYLPGQGQDTQYF
DNA: TGCGCCAGCAGCCCCTACCTACCGGGACAGGGACAAGATACGCAGTATTTT

size: -
D: -
V: TRBV10-2
J: TRBJ2-3
CDR3: CASSPVGDTQYF
DNA: TGCGCCAGCAGCCCAGTCGGAGATACGCAGTATTTT

size: -
D: TRBD2
V: TRBV6-2/TRBV6-3
J: TRBJ2-1
CDR3: CASSYSRVAGNEQFF
DNA: TGTGCCAGCAGTTACTCCAGGGTAGCGGGGAATGAGCAGTTCTTC

size: -
D: -
V: TRBV28
J: TRBJ2-5
CDR3: CATVTTPKETQYF
DNA: TGTGCCACAGTAACAACTCCCAAGGAGACCCAGTACTTC